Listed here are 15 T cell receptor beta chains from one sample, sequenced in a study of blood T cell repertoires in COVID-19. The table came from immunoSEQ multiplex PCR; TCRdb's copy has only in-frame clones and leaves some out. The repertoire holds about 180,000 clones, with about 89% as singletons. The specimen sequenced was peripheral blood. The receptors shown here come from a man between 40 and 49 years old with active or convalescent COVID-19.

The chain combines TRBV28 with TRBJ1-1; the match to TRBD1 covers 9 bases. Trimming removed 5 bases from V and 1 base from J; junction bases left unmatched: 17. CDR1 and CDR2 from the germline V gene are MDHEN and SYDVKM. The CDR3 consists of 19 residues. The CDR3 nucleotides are TGTGCCAGCAGTAACCGACAGGGGGACTCTATCTGGAAGAACACTGAAGCTTTCTTT. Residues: CASSNRQGDSIWKNTEAFF. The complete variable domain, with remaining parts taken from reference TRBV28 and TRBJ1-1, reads DVKVTQSSRYLVKRTGEKVFLECVQDMDHENMFWYRQDPGLGLRLIYFSYDVKMKEKGDIPEGYSVSREKKERFSLILESASTNQTSMYLCASSNRQGDSIWKNTEAFFGQGTRLTVV.

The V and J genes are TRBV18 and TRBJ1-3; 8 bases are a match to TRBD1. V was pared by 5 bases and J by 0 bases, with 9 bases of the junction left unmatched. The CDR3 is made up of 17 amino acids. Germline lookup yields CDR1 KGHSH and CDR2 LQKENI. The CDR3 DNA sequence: TGTGCCAGCTCATTCGCCGGGACAGGCCACTCTGGAAACACCATATATTTT. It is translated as CASSFAGTGHSGNTIYF. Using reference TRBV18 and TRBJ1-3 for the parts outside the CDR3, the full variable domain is NAGVMQNPRHLVRRRGQEARLRCSPMKGHSHVYWYRQLPEEGLKFMVYLQKENIIDESGMPKERFSAEFPKEGPSILRIQQVVRGDSAAYFCASSFAGTGHSGNTIYFGEGSWLTVV.

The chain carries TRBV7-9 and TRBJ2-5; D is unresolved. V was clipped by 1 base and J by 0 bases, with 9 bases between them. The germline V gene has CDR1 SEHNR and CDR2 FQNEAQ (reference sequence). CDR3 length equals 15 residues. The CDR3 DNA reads TGTGCCAGCAGCTTAGTCACCGGTTACCAAGAGACCCAGTACTTC. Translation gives CASSLVTGYQETQYF.

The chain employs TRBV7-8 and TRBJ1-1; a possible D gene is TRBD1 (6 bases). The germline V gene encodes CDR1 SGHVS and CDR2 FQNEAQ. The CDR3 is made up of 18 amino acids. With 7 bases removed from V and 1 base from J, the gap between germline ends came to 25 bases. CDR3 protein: CASTNLAGFRTENTEAFF. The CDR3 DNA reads TGTGCCAGCACCAACTTAGCTGGATTTAGGACAGAGAACACTGAAGCTTTCTTT.

The CDR3 DNA is TGTGCCAGCAGCTTCTCCCGAGGGCGCGTATCACCCCTCCACTTT. Encoded protein: CASSFSRGRVSPLHF. The chain employs TRBV9 and TRBJ1-6, with unresolved D. The germline V gene encodes CDR1 SGDLS and CDR2 YYNGEE. The CDR3 consists of 15 residues. Between the trimmed V and J ends, which lost 4 bases and 10 bases, there was a span of 18 bases.

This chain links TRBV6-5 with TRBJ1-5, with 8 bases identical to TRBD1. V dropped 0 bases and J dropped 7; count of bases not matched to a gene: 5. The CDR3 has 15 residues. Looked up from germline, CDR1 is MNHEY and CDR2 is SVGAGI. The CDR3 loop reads CASSYSSGGGQPQHF. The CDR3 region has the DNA TGTGCCAGCAGTTACTCGTCAGGGGGCGGGCAGCCCCAGCATTTT.

For the CDR3, the DNA is TGTGCCAGCACCGGCCGCGAGGGTTCACCCCTCCACTTT. As protein: CASTGREGSPLHF. This chain links TRBV6-6 with TRBJ1-6; D not certain. Germline V gene data show CDR1 as MNHNY and CDR2 as SVGAGI (reference sequence). CDR3 length: 13 amino acids. Trimming pared 7 bases from V and 9 bases from J, leaving 13 bases between.

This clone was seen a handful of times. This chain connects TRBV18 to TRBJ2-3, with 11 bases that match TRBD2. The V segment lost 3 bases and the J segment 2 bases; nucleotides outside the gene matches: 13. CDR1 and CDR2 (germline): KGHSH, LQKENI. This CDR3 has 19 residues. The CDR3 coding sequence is TGTGCCAGCTCACCCCGAAGGGAACTAGCGGGGGTACCCACAGATACGCAGTATTTT. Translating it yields CASSPRRELAGVPTDTQYF. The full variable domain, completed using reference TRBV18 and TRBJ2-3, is NAGVMQNPRHLVRRRGQEARLRCSPMKGHSHVYWYRQLPEEGLKFMVYLQKENIIDESGMPKERFSAEFPKEGPSILRIQQVVRGDSAAYFCASSPRRELAGVPTDTQYFGPGTRLTVL.

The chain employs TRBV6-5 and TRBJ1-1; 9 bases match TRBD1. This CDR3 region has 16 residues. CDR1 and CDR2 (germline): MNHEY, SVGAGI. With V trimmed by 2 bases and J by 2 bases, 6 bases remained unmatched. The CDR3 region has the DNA TGTGCCAGCAGTTACCCAACAGGGGGCGGAAACACTGAAGCTTTCTTT. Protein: CASSYPTGGGNTEAFF.

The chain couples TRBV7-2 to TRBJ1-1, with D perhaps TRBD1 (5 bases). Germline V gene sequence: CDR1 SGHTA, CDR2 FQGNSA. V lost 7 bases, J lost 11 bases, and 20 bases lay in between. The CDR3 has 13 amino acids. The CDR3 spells CASTRKARAGAFF. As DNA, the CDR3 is TGTGCCAGCACCCGTAAGGCCAGGGCTGGGGCTTTCTTT.

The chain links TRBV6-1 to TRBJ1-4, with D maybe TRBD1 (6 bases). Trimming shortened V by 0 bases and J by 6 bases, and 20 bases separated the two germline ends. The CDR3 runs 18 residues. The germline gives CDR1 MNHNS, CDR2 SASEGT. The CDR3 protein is CASSEASELGHVYEKLFF. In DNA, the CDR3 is TGTGCCAGCAGTGAAGCGTCGGAGTTGGGACACGTGTATGAAAAACTGTTTTTT.

Here the CDR3 DNA reads TGTGCCAGCAGCCCGGACAGGGAGCAGCCCCAGCATTTT. Its protein is CASSPDREQPQHF. This chain joins TRBV7-3 and TRBJ1-5, with 8 bases lining up with TRBD1. CDR3 length: 13 residues. V was clipped by 5 bases and J by 7 bases; unmatched bases: 4. Germline CDR1 SGHTA, CDR2 FQGTGA.

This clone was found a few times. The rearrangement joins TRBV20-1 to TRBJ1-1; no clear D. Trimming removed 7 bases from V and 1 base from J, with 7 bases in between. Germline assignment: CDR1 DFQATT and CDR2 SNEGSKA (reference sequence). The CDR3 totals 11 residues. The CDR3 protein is CSVNSNTEAFF. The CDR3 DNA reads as TGCAGTGTCAACTCGAACACTGAAGCTTTCTTT.

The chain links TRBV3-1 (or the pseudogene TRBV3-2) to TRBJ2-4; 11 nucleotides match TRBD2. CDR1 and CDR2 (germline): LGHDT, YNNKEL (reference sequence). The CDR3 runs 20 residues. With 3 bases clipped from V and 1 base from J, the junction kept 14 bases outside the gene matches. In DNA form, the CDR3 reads TGTGCCAGCAGCCAGCCAGATATTATTAGCGGGGGGGCCGCCAAAAACATTCAGTACTTC. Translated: CASSQPDIISGGAAKNIQYF.

The CDR3 loop reads CASSLPSNRAEAFF. The CDR3 region has the DNA TGTGCCAGCAGTTTACCCTCAAACAGGGCTGAAGCTTTCTTT. This chain links TRBV27 with TRBJ1-1; maybe TRBD1 (6 bases). The germline gives CDR1 MNHEY, CDR2 SMNVEV (reference sequence). The CDR3 covers 14 residues. Trimming stripped 2 bases from V and 6 bases from J, with 13 bases between.